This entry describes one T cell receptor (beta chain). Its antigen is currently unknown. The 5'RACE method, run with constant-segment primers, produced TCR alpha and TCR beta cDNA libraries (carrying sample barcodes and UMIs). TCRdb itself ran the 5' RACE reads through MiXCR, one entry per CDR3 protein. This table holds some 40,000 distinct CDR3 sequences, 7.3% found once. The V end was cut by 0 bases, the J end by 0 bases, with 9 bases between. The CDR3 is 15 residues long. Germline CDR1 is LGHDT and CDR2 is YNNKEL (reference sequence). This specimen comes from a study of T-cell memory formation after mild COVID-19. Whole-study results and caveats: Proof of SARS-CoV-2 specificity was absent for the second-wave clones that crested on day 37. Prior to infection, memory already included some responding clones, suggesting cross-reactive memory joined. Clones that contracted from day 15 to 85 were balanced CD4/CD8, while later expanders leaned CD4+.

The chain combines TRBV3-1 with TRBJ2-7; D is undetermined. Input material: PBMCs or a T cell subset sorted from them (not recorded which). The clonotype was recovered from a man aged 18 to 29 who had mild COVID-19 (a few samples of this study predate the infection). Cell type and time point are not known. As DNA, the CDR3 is TGTGCCAGCAGCCAAGATCCGGGTAGCTCCTACGAGCAGTACTTC. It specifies CASSQDPGSSYEQYF.